This TCR beta chain was captured in a study of graft-versus-host responses after intestinal transplantation (dated by TCRdb to the early 2020s). About the study as a whole: Recipients received multivisceral, liver-intestinal, or isolated intestinal transplants. Every recipient was given anti-thymocyte globulin induction, followed by roughly 3 years of maintenance tacrolimus and steroids. After intestinal transplantation, graft-versus-host and host-versus-graft alloreactive T cell clones were followed in the graft, circulation and bone marrow using bulk TCR-beta CDR3 sequencing. To identify alloreactive clones, pre-transplant mixed lymphocyte reaction products were sequenced and compared with unstimulated pre-transplant donor and recipient T cells. Of the roughly 25 intestinal transplant recipients enrolled in the cohort, one of whom was a retransplant, a few patients without pretransplant specimens were excluded. Donor T cell macrochimerism was defined as a peak of at least 4% donor T cells among recipient peripheral blood mononuclear cells. Instead of going to the commercial service, samples from a few later patients were sequenced in-house on an Illumina MiSeq and processed with MiXCR. Overall study results and their limits: In the allografts of patients with donor T cell macrochimerism, GvH to HvG T cell clonal ratios were high. Peak levels of circulating GvH clones were associated with declines in HvG clones early after transplant. GvH clones were detected in recipient bone marrow, and some of these GvH clones were observed earlier in ileal mucosa or blood, consistent with an intestinal mucosal origin. The relatively low number and heterogeneity of intestinal transplant patients limited the conclusions.

Interpreted using the paper, the time point label stands for: cells obtained before transplantation from donor or recipient. CD3+CD4+ and CD3+CD8+ populations were FACS-sorted from unstimulated pre-transplant donor and recipient cells taken from spleen or lymph nodes. As for this clone: The antigen it binds to is not known. The record has no base qualities; no much larger clone is one base away.

The method was the immunoSEQ multiplex PCR assay. For most patients, genomic DNA was isolated with the Qiagen DNeasy Blood and Tissue Kit and shipped frozen to Adaptive Biotechnologies for TCR sequencing. For most patients, high-throughput TCR-beta CDR3 sequencing of genomic DNA was performed by Adaptive Biotechnologies. In the paper's pipeline: Adaptive's ImmunoSEQ software supplied the TCR sequencing data for more than 15 patients, while MiXCR and VDJtools were used to process three other patients. To correct CD4 versus CD8 sorting errors, any sequence found in both subsets at a frequency ratio below 5:1 was removed. CDR3 nucleotide sequences shared by donor and recipient were removed because the origin of these sequences could not be assigned. Alloreactive clones required at least 2-fold expansion over unstimulated cells and minimum CFSE-low frequency of 0.002% (template counts) or 0.001% (read counts). A clone was considered mappable if detected in the sequenced pre-transplant spleen, lymph node, or MLR CFSE-low populations of the donor or recipient. The cumulative frequency of alloreactive clones was calculated as a percentage of all sequences, weighted by copy number. TCRdb limited this immuneACCESS table to in-frame rearrangements with V and J called. A share of clones is missing; checked studies link under half to unresolved V genes, and the rest is unexplained. The V and J calls and the clone size are those of that table, but D and trimming were determined from the DNA. This sample holds some 120,000 clones; around 92% were observed only once. The ten top clones hold 0.95% to 1.5% of the sample.

CDR1 is given as LGHNA and CDR2 as YNFKEQ, both from the germline V gene. The CDR3 runs 14 amino acids, cysteine and phenylalanine included. Left in the record is the CDR3 DNA by itself, 42 bases read in frame from the first base. Trimming takes 3 bases from V and 5 bases from J, and the germline ends sit 11 bases apart. In this chain, TRBV4-2 is recombined with TRBJ2-1, with a tentative D gene TRBD1 over 6 matching bases. The sequence came from a human donor who was the organ donor for an intestinal transplant. Sequenced material: unstimulated CD8+ T cells sorted from spleen or lymph node cells, taken before transplant. The CDR3: CASSQENRDNEQFF. The DNA sequence follows: TGTGCCAGCAGCCAGGAGAACAGGGACAATGAGCAGTTCTTC.